Shown below are 26 T cell receptor beta chains from a single sample sequenced in a study of siplizumab effects on memory and regulatory T cells. Method: immunoSEQ multiplex PCR; TCRdb's copy keeps in-frame clones and lacks some. The data contain tens of thousands of clones, approximately 94% of them singletons. The sample consisted of CD8+ T cells sorted from blood. All receptors come from a human donor in good health.

V usage is TRBV5-8 and J usage is TRBJ2-5; 8 nucleotides align to TRBD2. The J segment lost 3 bases and the V segment lost 4 bases, leaving 8 bases of the junction unmatched. Germline V lookup: CDR1 SGHTS, CDR2 YDEGEE. CDR3 length equals 15 residues. This CDR3 is CASSKGLAAKETQYF. CDR3 in DNA: TGTGCCAGCAGCAAAGGACTAGCAGCCAAAGAGACCCAGTACTTC.

The table lists this clone with a few counts. The J gene is TRBJ1-1, the V gene TRBV5-1; D gene unclear. Germline V gene lookup returns CDR1 SGHRS and CDR2 YFSETQ. The CDR3 spans 13 residues. The V end lost 0 bases, the J end lost 0 bases, and 3 bases lay between the germline ends. Here the CDR3 reads CASSLELNTEAFF. The DNA of the CDR3 is TGCGCCAGCAGCTTGGAACTGAACACTGAAGCTTTCTTT.

This chain uses TRBV5-1 with TRBJ2-7; TRBD1 agrees at 7 bases. V lost 1 base and J lost 7; bases outside the gene matches: 8. This CDR3 comprises 14 residues. Germline-derived CDR1 and CDR2 are SGHRS and YFSETQ. CDR3 loop: CASSLRQGSGEQYF. The CDR3 bases are TGCGCCAGCAGCTTGCGACAGGGTTCGGGGGAGCAGTACTTC.

CDR3 region: CASSSAPNYGYTF. CDR3 sequence (DNA): TGTGCCAGCAGCTCCGCACCTAACTATGGCTACACCTTC. The J gene is TRBJ1-2, the V gene TRBV5-6; D gene unclear. Trimming stripped 3 bases from V and 0 bases from J, with 6 bases between. The CDR3 contains 13 residues. The germline V gene encodes CDR1 SGHDT and CDR2 YYEEEE. Looking up the rest from reference TRBV5-6 and TRBJ1-2 gives the full variable domain: DAGVTQSPTHLIKTRGQQVTLRCSPKSGHDTVSWYQQALGQGPQFIFQYYEEEERQRGNFPDRFSGHQFPNYSSELNVNALLLGDSALYLCASSSAPNYGYTFGSGTRLTVV.

The chain employs TRBV5-4 and TRBJ2-5; TRBD1 matches at 7 bases. CDR1 and CDR2 (germline): SGHNT, YYREEE (reference sequence). The CDR3 has 13 residues. V shed 10 bases and J 2 bases; nucleotides not matched to a gene: 8. CDR3 bases: TGTGCCTGGAAGGGGACAGAACAAGAGACCCAGTACTTC. Residues: CAWKGTEQETQYF.

This clone was observed once. The chain links TRBV4-3 to TRBJ2-7; 9 positions agree with TRBD1. Germline assignment: CDR1 LGHNA and CDR2 YSLEER. CDR3 length: 15 residues. V shed 0 bases and J 4 bases; nucleotides not matched to a gene: 4. Written as DNA, the CDR3 is TGCGCCAGCAGCCAAGAACGCGACAGGGGGTACGAGCAGTACTTC. Translated: CASSQERDRGYEQYF.

V usage is TRBV4-1 and J usage is TRBJ2-7; TRBD2 might be the D (5 bases). Germline V gives CDR1 MGHRA, CDR2 YSYEKL. This CDR3 has 16 residues. Trimming took 0 bases from V and 0 from J, leaving 12 bases between them. DNA for the CDR3: TGCGCCAGCAGCCAAGAGGCGGGTTTAAGCTCCTACGAGCAGTACTTC. This translates into CASSQEAGLSSYEQYF.

This chain connects TRBV5-1 to TRBJ2-7, with D tentatively TRBD1 or TRBD2 (5 bases each). Trimming cost V 8 bases and J 3 bases, with 12 bases left between them. This CDR3 region has 12 residues. Germline CDR1 is SGHRS and CDR2 is YFSETQ. The CDR3 is CASRDGYYEQYF. Written as DNA, the CDR3 is TGCGCCAGTAGGGACGGCTACTACGAGCAGTACTTC. The variable domain in full, with the rest retrieved from reference TRBV5-1 and TRBJ2-7, is KAGVTQTPRYLIKTRGQQVTLSCSPISGHRSVSWYQQTPGQGLQFLFEYFSETQRNKGNFPGRFSGRQFSNSRSEMNVSTLELGDSALYLCASRDGYYEQYFGPGTRLTVT.

V usage is TRBV6-1 and J usage is TRBJ1-2; 10 bases align to TRBD1. Germline V gives CDR1 MNHNS, CDR2 SASEGT. CDR3 length: 13 amino acids. With V trimmed by 4 bases and J by 6 bases, 2 bases remained unmatched. The CDR3 nucleotides are TGTGCCAGCAGTGCCGGGACAGGGGATGGCTACACCTTC. Its translation: CASSAGTGDGYTF.

The CDR3, as DNA: TGTGCCAGCAGTTTATCCATATCCGGTGAGCAGTTCTTC. Its translation: CASSLSISGEQFF. The chain has TRBV27 and TRBJ2-1; D is undetermined. The CDR3 spans 13 residues. Germline-derived CDR1 and CDR2 are MNHEY and SMNVEV (reference sequence). Between the trimmed V and J ends, which lost 0 bases and 9 bases, there was a span of 9 bases.

Regarding this clone: Other DNA sequences within the sample encode an identical CDR3. The chain couples TRBV6-1 to TRBJ1-1; a possible D gene is TRBD1 (6 bases). The V and J ends lost 6 bases and 1 base respectively, with 9 bases between them. Germline-derived CDR1 and CDR2 are MNHNS and SASEGT. The CDR3 runs to 13 residues. CDR3 region: CASRQGWNTEAFF. In DNA form, the CDR3 reads TGTGCCAGCAGGCAGGGGTGGAACACTGAAGCTTTCTTT.

The V and J genes are TRBV30 and TRBJ1-5; D call uncertain. Germline V gives CDR1 GTSNPN, CDR2 SVGIG (reference sequence). The V end lost 5 bases, the J end lost 3 bases, and 17 bases lay between the germline ends. The CDR3 runs to 15 residues. CDR3 amino acids: CAWRGQEEINQPQHF. In DNA, the CDR3 is TGTGCCTGGCGGGGTCAGGAGGAGATCAATCAGCCCCAGCATTTT.

The rearrangement joins TRBV7-9 to TRBJ2-7; tentatively, D is TRBD1 (6 bases). The ends were cut back, 0 bases at V and 3 bases at J, with 15 bases in the middle. CDR3 size: 16 residues. Germline V CDR1 and CDR2: SEHNR, FQNEAQ (reference sequence). The CDR3 DNA reads as TGTGCCAGCAGCTTAGCAACAGGGTTCGGCCGCTACGAGCAGTACTTC. As protein: CASSLATGFGRYEQYF.

In its sample, this clone was seen once. The gene calls are TRBV5-1 and TRBJ2-7; 8 bases fit TRBD1. Losses at the gene ends were 4 bases for V and 2 bases for J; bases not matched to a gene: 8. This CDR3 has 15 residues. Germline V gives CDR1 SGHRS, CDR2 YFSETQ. The CDR3 coding sequence is TGCGCCAGCAGCCCCTCCCCGACAGGGGCCTACGAGCAGTACTTC. It translates to CASSPSPTGAYEQYF.

J is TRBJ2-7 and V is TRBV7-9; D unresolved. Trimming took 0 bases from V and 0 from J, leaving 6 bases between them. Germline V gene sequence: CDR1 SEHNR, CDR2 FQNEAQ (reference sequence). This CDR3 is built from 14 residues. The CDR3: CASSLAVSSYEQYF. In DNA form, the CDR3 reads TGTGCCAGCAGCTTAGCGGTGAGCTCCTACGAGCAGTACTTC. Drawing the rest from reference TRBV7-9 and TRBJ2-7, the complete variable domain is DTGVSQNPRHKITKRGQNVTFRCDPISEHNRLYWYRQTLGQGPEFLTYFQNEAQLEKSRLLSDRFSAERPKGSFSTLEIQRTEQGDSAMYLCASSLAVSSYEQYFGPGTRLTVT.

The chain recombines TRBV21-1 with TRBJ2-4; the table's D gene call, TRBD2, was not cross checked with the DNA. TRBV21-1 is an annotated pseudogene. The CDR3 runs to 16 residues. The CDR3 sequence is CASSKDGVTAKNIQYF. The CDR3 DNA is TGTGCCAGCAGCAAAGACGGGGTCACGGCCAAAAACATTCAGTACTTC.

V usage is TRBV5-8 and J usage is TRBJ1-5, with D maybe TRBD1 (6 bases). V was cut by 4 bases and J by 0 bases, with 20 bases left in between. Germline V gives CDR1 SGHTS, CDR2 YDEGEE. The CDR3 consists of 18 residues. DNA for the CDR3: TGTGCCAGCAGCCCCCATTTTTCGGACAGCCATAGCAATCAGCCCCAGCATTTT. Its translation is CASSPHFSDSHSNQPQHF. Supplemented by reference TRBV5-8 and TRBJ1-5, the full variable domain reads EAGVTQSPTHLIKTRGQQATLRCSPISGHTSVYWYQQALGLGLQFLLWYDEGEERNRGNFPPRFSGRQFPNYSSELNVNALELEDSALYLCASSPHFSDSHSNQPQHFGDGTRLSIL.

The count of this clone is one. The rearrangement joins TRBV4-3 to TRBJ1-1; no definite D call. Germline V gene lookup returns CDR1 LGHNA and CDR2 YSLEER. This CDR3 contains 15 residues. V lost 1 base and J 1 base, leaving 10 bases between the germline ends. The CDR3 DNA sequence: TGCGCCAGCAGCCAAGTGAGGGTGGAGAACACTGAAGCTTTCTTT. Translated: CASSQVRVENTEAFF.

This chain uses TRBV13 with TRBJ1-2; perhaps TRBD1 as D (5 bases). There are 15 residues in the CDR3. The V gene lost 5 bases and the J gene lost 4 bases, with 17 bases spanning the gap. Germline lookup yields CDR1 PRHDT and CDR2 FYEKMQ (reference sequence). Here the CDR3 DNA reads TGTGCCAGCAGCGCCCAGCAGGGTCTTAGCTATGGCTACACCTTC. It is translated as CASSAQQGLSYGYTF.

This clone has more than one count but fewer than ten. The J gene is TRBJ2-7, the V gene TRBV4-3; 9 bases align to TRBD1. This CDR3 spans 15 amino acids. Unmatched junction bases numbered 4, after V lost 1 base and J lost 3 bases. Germline V gives CDR1 LGHNA, CDR2 YSLEER. The CDR3 DNA reads as TGCGCCAGCAGCCAAGCCGGGACAGGGTACTACGAGCAGTACTTC. This translates into CASSQAGTGYYEQYF.

The chain joins TRBV30 to TRBJ2-5; D unresolved. This CDR3 is 13 amino acids long. Germline V CDR1 and CDR2: GTSNPN, SVGIG (reference sequence). Between the trimmed V and J ends, which lost 0 bases and 5 bases, there was a span of 10 bases. The CDR3 protein is CAWSVTVGETQYF. The CDR3 bases are TGTGCCTGGAGTGTGACGGTCGGGGAGACCCAGTACTTC.

The chain couples TRBV11-2 to TRBJ1-6; tentative D call: TRBD1 (6 bases). Germline lookup yields CDR1 SGHAT and CDR2 FQNNGV. This CDR3 spans 16 amino acids. Trimming shortened V by 7 bases and J by 7 bases, and 20 bases separated the two germline ends. The CDR3 coding sequence is TGTGCCAGCACCTTTGCGGCGGGGGCCCTAAATTCACCCCTCCACTTT. Residues: CASTFAAGALNSPLHF.

The chain combines TRBV5-1 with TRBJ2-7, with 8 bases that match TRBD1. This CDR3 contains 17 residues. Germline V CDR1 and CDR2: SGHRS, YFSETQ. The junction had 13 bases not matched to a gene; V was cut back by 0 bases and J by 5 bases. CDR3 region: CASSLGHPGGVADEQYF. Here the CDR3 DNA reads TGCGCCAGCAGCTTGGGTCATCCAGGGGGCGTAGCTGACGAGCAGTACTTC.

The chain carries TRBV19 and TRBJ2-1; no definite D call. The germline CDR1 and CDR2 sequences are LNHDA and SQIVND (reference sequence). The CDR3 contains 13 residues. The V gene lost 1 base and the J gene lost 10 bases, with 11 bases spanning the gap. CDR3 sequence (DNA): TGTGCCAGTAGTATAGGGCTCCGCATAGAGCAGTTCTTC. This encodes CASSIGLRIEQFF.

V gene TRBV30 combines with J gene TRBJ2-7; D is undetermined. This CDR3 has 13 residues. Germline assignment: CDR1 GTSNPN and CDR2 SVGIG (reference sequence). V lost 0 bases and J lost 0, with 6 bases in between. The CDR3 region has the DNA TGTGCCTGGAGTGTGGCCAGCTCCTACGAGCAGTACTTC. Amino acids: CAWSVASSYEQYF.

This clone has just a few counts. This sequence joins TRBV29-1 and TRBJ2-3; D may be TRBD2 (6 bases). The V end lost 5 bases, the J end lost 2 bases, and 11 bases lay between the germline ends. Germline-derived CDR1 and CDR2 are SQVTM and ANQGSEA. CDR3 length: 13 amino acids. CDR3 in DNA: TGCAGCGTTCCCGGGGGACTCACAGATACGCAGTATTTT. Amino acids: CSVPGGLTDTQYF.